What follows are 30 T cell receptor beta chains derived from one specimen sequenced in a study of T cell responses to AZD1222 COVID-19 vaccine. Generated by immunoSEQ multiplex PCR, the TCRdb table keeps only in-frame clones and is missing some. The repertoire consists of more than 110,000 clones, with 88% occurring once and the leading ten covering 3.1%. The source was peripheral blood, collected 28 days after the second AZD1222 dose. These receptors all stem from an adult who received the AZD1222 COVID-19 vaccine.

This chain joins TRBV11-1 and TRBJ2-1; D ambiguous. V lost 3 bases, J lost 9 bases, and 6 bases lay in between. Germline V gene data show CDR1 as SGHAT and CDR2 as FQDESV (reference sequence). The CDR3 extends over 11 amino acids. CDR3 in amino acids: CASSFSREQFF. In DNA form, the CDR3 reads TGTGCCAGCAGCTTTTCCCGTGAGCAGTTCTTC.

This clone was seen only once. The rearrangement links TRBV6-5 to TRBJ1-2, with D uncertain. The CDR3 covers 14 residues. V lost 4 bases to trimming and J lost 8 bases, with 17 bases between them. CDR1 is MNHEY and CDR2 is SVGAGI in the germline V gene. CDR3 region: CASSFESGPQGYTF. The CDR3 DNA follows: TGTGCCAGCAGTTTTGAATCGGGCCCGCAAGGCTACACCTTC.

CDR3 nucleotides: TGTGCCAGCAGCCATGGCCGGTCTTCCTCCTACAATGAGCAGTTCTTC. This sequence encodes CASSHGRSSSYNEQFF. The chain has TRBV5-8 and TRBJ2-1; no clear D. Germline lookup yields CDR1 SGHTS and CDR2 YDEGEE. V lost 4 bases and J lost 0, with 14 bases in between. This CDR3 has 16 amino acids.

This clone has just one count. This CDR3 reads CASSLGLVRVGEKLFF. Written as DNA, the CDR3 is TGTGCCAGCAGTTTAGGTCTGGTCAGGGTGGGAGAAAAACTGTTTTTT. This chain links TRBV28 with TRBJ1-4; D possibly corresponds to TRBD1 (5 bases). CDR3 length equals 16 residues. V was pared by 2 bases and J by 8 bases, with 18 bases between. The germline gives CDR1 MDHEN, CDR2 SYDVKM.

The chain recombines TRBV9 with TRBJ1-2, with a weak D call TRBD1 (6 bases). Germline V gives CDR1 SGDLS, CDR2 YYNGEE. Trimming left V 6 bases short and J 5 bases short, with 17 bases between. The CDR3 totals 14 residues. CDR3 region: CASNPQGGAYGYTF. Here the CDR3 DNA reads TGTGCCAGCAACCCACAGGGAGGTGCTTATGGCTACACCTTC.

This chain links TRBV5-8 with TRBJ2-1, with D unresolved. Germline CDR1 reads SGHTS; CDR2 reads YDEGEE. The CDR3 sequence is 14 residues long. V shed 8 bases and J shed 8 bases, with 20 bases lying between them. The CDR3 DNA sequence: TGTGCCAGTACACAATGGGCAAAAAAAGATGAGCAGTTCTTC. Its translation: CASTQWAKKDEQFF. Drawing the rest from reference TRBV5-8 and TRBJ2-1, the complete variable domain is EAGVTQSPTHLIKTRGQQATLRCSPISGHTSVYWYQQALGLGLQFLLWYDEGEERNRGNFPPRFSGRQFPNYSSELNVNALELEDSALYLCASTQWAKKDEQFFGPGTRLTVL.

V gene TRBV5-1 combines with J gene TRBJ1-5; D is perhaps TRBD1 (6 bases). This CDR3 region has 15 residues. Trimming took off 0 bases at V and 5 bases at J, with 12 bases between the two ends. Germline-derived CDR1 and CDR2 are SGHRS and YFSETQ. DNA of the CDR3: TGCGCCAGCAGCTTGGGGGGGCAGACCGATCAGCCCCAGCATTTT. Its translation is CASSLGGQTDQPQHF.

The chain combines TRBV12-3 or TRBV12-4 with TRBJ1-5; D is unclear. V gave up 8 bases and J gave up 5 bases, with 7 bases separating them. This CDR3 spans 11 amino acids. The CDR3: CASGVDQPQHF. CDR3 nucleotides: TGTGCCAGCGGCGTCGATCAGCCCCAGCATTTT.

The chain carries TRBV7-9 and TRBJ2-1; D may be TRBD2 (5 bases). The length of the CDR3 is 15 residues. Trimming pared 3 bases from V and 8 bases from J, leaving 17 bases between. The germline V gene encodes CDR1 SEHNR and CDR2 FQNEAQ (reference sequence). CDR3 in amino acids: CASSFNRVARDEQFF. The CDR3 DNA reads as TGTGCCAGCAGCTTTAACCGAGTCGCGCGGGATGAGCAGTTCTTC. Full variable domain (outside the CDR3, taken from reference TRBV7-9 and TRBJ2-1): DTGVSQNPRHKITKRGQNVTFRCDPISEHNRLYWYRQTLGQGPEFLTYFQNEAQLEKSRLLSDRFSAERPKGSFSTLEIQRTEQGDSAMYLCASSFNRVARDEQFFGPGTRLTVL.

This sequence joins TRBV5-1 and TRBJ2-3; 8 bases match TRBD2. With 1 base clipped from V and 3 bases from J, the junction kept 7 bases outside the gene matches. This CDR3 has 16 amino acids. CDR1 is SGHRS and CDR2 is YFSETQ in the germline V gene. The CDR3 DNA follows: TGCGCCAGCAGCTTGTGGAGCGGGGGTGTTACAGATACGCAGTATTTT. This sequence encodes CASSLWSGGVTDTQYF. Using reference TRBV5-1 and TRBJ2-3 for the parts outside the CDR3, the full variable domain is KAGVTQTPRYLIKTRGQQVTLSCSPISGHRSVSWYQQTPGQGLQFLFEYFSETQRNKGNFPGRFSGRQFSNSRSEMNVSTLELGDSALYLCASSLWSGGVTDTQYFGPGTRLTVL.

V gene TRBV6-2 or TRBV6-3 combines with J gene TRBJ1-6; tentatively, D is TRBD1 (6 bases). The ends were cut back, 6 bases at V and 10 bases at J, with 16 bases in the middle. The CDR3 is made up of 14 amino acids. Germline V gene data show CDR1 as MNHEY and CDR2 as SVGEGT. This CDR3 reads CASSHRAGESPLHF. CDR3 nucleotides: TGTGCCAGCAGCCACAGGGCAGGGGAGTCACCCCTCCACTTT.

This clone has just one count. CDR3 nucleotide sequence: TGCGCCAGCAGTGCCAGCGGGAGAGTCGATGAGCAGTTCTTC. Protein: CASSASGRVDEQFF. This rearrangement joins TRBV5-1 to TRBJ2-1, with 8 bases fitting TRBD2. V was pared by 5 bases and J by 8 bases, with 9 bases of the junction left unmatched. CDR1 and CDR2 from the germline V gene are SGHRS and YFSETQ. The CDR3 runs 14 residues.

The chain employs TRBV11-3 and TRBJ2-5, with D tentatively TRBD1 (5 bases). Germline V gene lookup returns CDR1 SGHNT and CDR2 YENEEA. V shed 5 bases and J shed 5 bases, with 15 bases lying between them. The CDR3 spans 14 residues. For the CDR3, the DNA is TGTGCCAGCAGCCTTCAAGGGGTCGAGGAGACCCAGTACTTC. The encoded protein is CASSLQGVEETQYF.

This clone was counted a few times. The V call is TRBV28, the J call TRBJ2-7; perhaps TRBD2 as D (5 bases). Trimming took 8 bases from V and 7 from J, leaving 12 bases between them. Germline V gives CDR1 MDHEN, CDR2 SYDVKM. The CDR3 contains 11 residues. The CDR3 DNA reads TGTGCCAGCCAACGGACTCTTGAGCAGTACTTC. The encoded protein is CASQRTLEQYF. The whole variable domain, remainder taken from reference TRBV28 and TRBJ2-7, is DVKVTQSSRYLVKRTGEKVFLECVQDMDHENMFWYRQDPGLGLRLIYFSYDVKMKEKGDIPEGYSVSREKKERFSLILESASTNQTSMYLCASQRTLEQYFGPGTRLTVT.

The chain uses TRBV3-1 (or the pseudogene TRBV3-2) and TRBJ1-2; TRBD1 might be the D (6 bases). The CDR3 loop spans 14 amino acids. Trimming removed 5 bases from V and 2 bases from J, with 12 bases in between. The V gene's germline CDR1 is LGHDT and CDR2 YNNKEL (reference sequence). The CDR3 DNA sequence: TGTGCCAGCAGCTGGGGGCCGGTAAACTATGGCTACACCTTC. This translates into CASSWGPVNYGYTF.

V usage is TRBV27 and J usage is TRBJ1-2, with D possibly being TRBD1 (5 bases). This CDR3 has 15 amino acids. Germline assignment: CDR1 MNHEY and CDR2 SMNVEV (reference sequence). V was clipped by 4 bases and J by 5 bases, with 17 bases between them. CDR3 loop: CASSSPLAGKYGYTF. CDR3 in DNA: TGTGCCAGCAGTTCCCCCTTGGCAGGGAAGTATGGCTACACCTTC.

This chain links TRBV18 with TRBJ1-1, with unresolved D. Germline CDR1 reads KGHSH; CDR2 reads LQKENI. Trimming shortened V by 5 bases and J by 5 bases, and 9 bases separated the two germline ends. This CDR3 region has 12 residues. CDR3 amino acids: CASSSDATEAFF. The CDR3 DNA reads as TGTGCCAGCTCATCGGACGCGACTGAAGCTTTCTTT.

This chain connects TRBV10-2 to TRBJ2-1; a weak D match, TRBD2 (5 bases). The germline gives CDR1 WSHSY, CDR2 SAAADI. The ends were cut back, 0 bases at V and 4 bases at J, with 7 bases in the middle. CDR3 length equals 14 residues. CDR3 region: CASSESRAYNEQFF. The CDR3 DNA reads as TGCGCCAGCAGTGAGTCGCGGGCTTACAATGAGCAGTTCTTC.

The sample holds one count of this clone. The chain couples TRBV7-9 to TRBJ2-5; 9 bases are shared with TRBD1. The germline gives CDR1 SEHNR, CDR2 FQNEAQ (reference sequence). The CDR3 runs 15 residues. V dropped 3 bases and J dropped 4; count of bases not matched to a gene: 6. The CDR3: CASSFGTGNVETQYF. CDR3 in DNA: TGTGCCAGCAGCTTCGGGACAGGGAATGTAGAGACCCAGTACTTC.

This clone has at least ten counts. V and J are TRBV28 and TRBJ1-4; a weak D match, TRBD1 (5 bases). Germline values: CDR1 MDHEN, CDR2 SYDVKM. The CDR3 has 15 residues. V shed 1 base and J shed 5 bases, with 11 bases lying between them. CDR3 sequence: CASSLFRAGNEKLFF. CDR3 DNA sequence: TGTGCCAGCAGTTTATTCCGGGCAGGGAATGAAAAACTGTTTTTT.

This chain connects TRBV5-1 to TRBJ1-1; D call uncertain. Germline V gene lookup returns CDR1 SGHRS and CDR2 YFSETQ. The length of the CDR3 is 14 residues. Trimming shortened V by 6 bases and J by 3 bases, and 15 bases separated the two germline ends. CDR3 region: CASKALGGDTEAFF. The CDR3 DNA follows: TGCGCCAGCAAGGCCCTCGGTGGCGACACTGAAGCTTTCTTT. Supplemented by reference TRBV5-1 and TRBJ1-1, the full variable domain reads KAGVTQTPRYLIKTRGQQVTLSCSPISGHRSVSWYQQTPGQGLQFLFEYFSETQRNKGNFPGRFSGRQFSNSRSEMNVSTLELGDSALYLCASKALGGDTEAFFGQGTRLTVV.

The chain joins TRBV5-4 to TRBJ1-6, with D uncertain. The CDR3 contains 13 residues. Germline loops: CDR1 SGHNT, CDR2 YYREEE (reference sequence). Trimming pared 4 bases from V and 10 bases from J, leaving 12 bases between. The CDR3 spells CASSSRTLSPLHF. As DNA, the CDR3 is TGTGCCAGCAGCAGTCGAACCTTGTCACCCCTCCACTTT.

This chain joins TRBV7-2 and TRBJ1-5; D not resolved. This CDR3 comprises 13 residues. Looked up from germline, CDR1 is SGHTA and CDR2 is FQGNSA. The CDR3 loop reads CASGPPFDQPQHF. The CDR3, as DNA: TGTGCAAGCGGGCCCCCGTTCGATCAGCCCCAGCATTTT. Full variable domain (outside the CDR3, taken from reference TRBV7-2 and TRBJ1-5): GAGVSQSPSNKVTEKGKDVELRCDPISGHTALYWYRQSLGQGLEFLIYFQGNSAPDKSGLPSDRFSAERTGGSVSTLTIQRTQQEDSAVYLCASGPPFDQPQHFGDGTRLSIL.

This chain connects TRBV9 to TRBJ1-3, with TRBD1 as a possible D gene (5 bases). Trimming pared 3 bases from V and 0 bases from J, leaving 10 bases between. Germline lookup yields CDR1 SGDLS and CDR2 YYNGEE. The length of the CDR3 is 15 residues. This chain's CDR3 is CASSGGGFSGNTIYF. The CDR3 DNA is TGTGCCAGCAGCGGTGGGGGTTTCTCTGGAAACACCATATATTTT.

The chain links TRBV3-1 (or the pseudogene TRBV3-2) to TRBJ2-7; D gene ambiguous. The CDR3 covers 11 residues. V was clipped by 5 bases and J by 3 bases, with 5 bases between them. The germline V gene has CDR1 LGHDT and CDR2 YNNKEL (reference sequence). DNA of the CDR3: TGTGCCAGCAGCTACGACTACGAGCAGTACTTC. Its translation: CASSYDYEQYF.

The V and J genes are TRBV4-1 and TRBJ2-7; 8 nucleotides agree with TRBD1. Germline V gene data show CDR1 as MGHRA and CDR2 as YSYEKL. The CDR3 extends over 15 amino acids. V was pared by 1 base and J by 3 bases, with 5 bases of the junction left unmatched. The DNA of the CDR3 is TGCGCCAGCAGCCAAGCCCAGGGGGCGGTCTACGAGCAGTACTTC. Its protein product is CASSQAQGAVYEQYF.

The V call is TRBV5-8, the J call TRBJ2-7, with no clear D. Looked up from germline, CDR1 is SGHTS and CDR2 is YDEGEE. CDR3 length: 13 residues. Deletions cut 1 base from V and 7 bases from J, with 12 bases between. CDR3 DNA: TGTGCCAGCAGCTTGTTGACCGCTCCGGAGCAGTACTTC. Translated, it gives CASSLLTAPEQYF.

The chain is built from TRBV6-5 and TRBJ2-3; no firm D call. The CDR3 length is 16 residues. Trimming removed 0 bases at V and 2 bases at J, with 12 bases between. Germline CDR1 and CDR2: MNHEY and SVGAGI. Here the CDR3 reads CASSYSYSIFTDTQYF. CDR3 bases: TGTGCCAGCAGTTACTCGTACTCCATTTTCACAGATACGCAGTATTTT.

This chain links TRBV30 with TRBJ2-3; D may correspond to TRBD1 or TRBD2 (6 bases each). This CDR3 has 12 residues. V gave up 0 bases and J gave up 12 bases, with 13 bases separating them. Germline V gene lookup returns CDR1 GTSNPN and CDR2 SVGIG (reference sequence). The CDR3 is CAWSVVGGPQYF. CDR3 coding DNA: TGTGCCTGGAGTGTAGTAGGGGGGCCACAGTATTTT.

The genes are TRBV15 and TRBJ2-3; D is uncertain. Germline-derived CDR1 and CDR2 are LNHNV and YYDKDF (reference sequence). The CDR3 spans 13 residues. V was clipped by 6 bases and J by 2 bases, with 9 bases between them. DNA for the CDR3: TGTGCCACCAGGGGGTCCGCCACAGATACGCAGTATTTT. Amino acids: CATRGSATDTQYF. The full variable domain, with the rest looked up from reference TRBV15 and TRBJ2-3, is DAMVIQNPRYQVTQFGKPVTLSCSQTLNHNVMYWYQQKSSQAPKLLFHYYDKDFNNEADTPDNFQSRRPNTSFCFLDIRSPGLGDTAMYLCATRGSATDTQYFGPGTRLTVL.